The clone carrying this TCR beta chain was recorded many times. Its specificity is not known. Found in a library prepared for alpha chains, this beta chain is an off-target read, and its abundance has little meaning. These data are taken from a study of spatial heterogeneity in lung cancer. Study overall: Detected sequences consistently included more beta-chain ones than alpha-chain ones. Study conclusions and caveats: One measure, the expanded intratumoral alpha and beta TCR count, tracked tumor mutation counts.

The time point is: sample taken at primary tumor resection. This CDR3 region has 13 residues. V was shortened by 2 bases and J by 7 bases, with 11 bases between the two germline ends. CDR1 is MGHRA, CDR2 YSYEKL, per germline. TCRdb reprocessed the 5' RACE reads via MiXCR and lists one record per CDR3 protein. The sample carries 7,200 or so distinct CDR3 sequences, 10% to 15% recorded once. The source is a male donor with early-stage non-small cell lung cancer. Material: lung tumor tissue, obtained at surgery. The chain has TRBV4-1 and TRBJ2-5; D is undetermined. The CDR3 here is CASSQNEGGTQYF. The CDR3 nucleotides read TGCGCCAGCAGCCAAAATGAAGGCGGGACCCAGTACTTC.